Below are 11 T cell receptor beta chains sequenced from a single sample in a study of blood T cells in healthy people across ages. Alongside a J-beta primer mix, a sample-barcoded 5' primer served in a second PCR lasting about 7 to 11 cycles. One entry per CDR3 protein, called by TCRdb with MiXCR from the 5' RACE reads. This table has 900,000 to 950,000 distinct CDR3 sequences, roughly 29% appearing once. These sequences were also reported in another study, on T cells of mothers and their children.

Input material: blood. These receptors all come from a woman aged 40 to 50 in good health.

The CDR3 reads CASSSGTHAYEQYF. For the CDR3, the DNA is TGTGCCAGCAGTTCCGGGACACATGCCTACGAGCAGTACTTC. The rearrangement links TRBV12-3 or TRBV12-4 to TRBJ2-7; maybe TRBD1 (6 bases). Trimming left V 4 bases short and J 2 bases short, with 12 bases between. This CDR3 region has 14 residues.

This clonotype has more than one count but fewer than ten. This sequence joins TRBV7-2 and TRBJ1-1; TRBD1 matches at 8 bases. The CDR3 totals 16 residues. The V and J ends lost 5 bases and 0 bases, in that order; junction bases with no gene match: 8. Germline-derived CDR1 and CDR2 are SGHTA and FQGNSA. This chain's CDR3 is CASSATGGKMNTEAFF. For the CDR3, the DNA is TGTGCCAGCAGCGCTACAGGGGGGAAGATGAACACTGAAGCTTTCTTT.

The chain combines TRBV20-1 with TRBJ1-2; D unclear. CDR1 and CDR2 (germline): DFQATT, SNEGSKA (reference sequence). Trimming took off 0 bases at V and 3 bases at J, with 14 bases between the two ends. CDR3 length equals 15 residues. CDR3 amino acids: CSAREGSPLYYGYTF. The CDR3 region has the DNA TGCAGTGCTAGAGAAGGCAGTCCTCTCTACTATGGCTACACCTTC.

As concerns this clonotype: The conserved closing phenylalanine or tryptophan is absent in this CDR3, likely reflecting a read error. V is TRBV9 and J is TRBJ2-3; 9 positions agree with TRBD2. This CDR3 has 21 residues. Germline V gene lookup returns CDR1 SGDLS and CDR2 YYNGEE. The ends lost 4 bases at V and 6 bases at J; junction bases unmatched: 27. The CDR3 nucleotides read TGTGCCAGCAGCTCCTCCTGGAACGGCGGGGGGGCTTCACTCTTAGTGGATACGCAGTATTAT. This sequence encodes CASSSSWNGGGASLLVDTQYY.

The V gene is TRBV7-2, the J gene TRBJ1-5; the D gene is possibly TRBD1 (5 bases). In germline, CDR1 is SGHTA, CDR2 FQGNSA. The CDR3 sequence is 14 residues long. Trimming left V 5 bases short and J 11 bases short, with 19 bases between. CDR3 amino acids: CASSPTTTTVTQHF. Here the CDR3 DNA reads TGTGCCAGCAGCCCCACCACCACGACAGTTACCCAGCATTTT. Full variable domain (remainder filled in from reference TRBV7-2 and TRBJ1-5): GAGVSQSPSNKVTEKGKDVELRCDPISGHTALYWYRQSLGQGLEFLIYFQGNSAPDKSGLPSDRFSAERTGGSVSTLTIQRTQQEDSAVYLCASSPTTTTVTQHFGDGTRLSIL.

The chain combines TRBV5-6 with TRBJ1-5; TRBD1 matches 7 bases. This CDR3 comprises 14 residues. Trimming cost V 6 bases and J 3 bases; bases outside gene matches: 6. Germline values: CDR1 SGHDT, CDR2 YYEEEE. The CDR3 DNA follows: TGTGCCAGCACCAAGACAGGGATCAATCAGCCCCAGCATTTT. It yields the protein CASTKTGINQPQHF.

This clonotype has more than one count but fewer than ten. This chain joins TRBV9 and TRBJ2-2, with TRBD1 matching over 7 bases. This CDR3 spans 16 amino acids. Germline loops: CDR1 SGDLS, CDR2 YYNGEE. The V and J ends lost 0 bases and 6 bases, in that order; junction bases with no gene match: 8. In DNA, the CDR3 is TGTGCCAGCAGCGTAGGCGGCTACAGGGGAGCCGGGGAGCTGTTTTTT. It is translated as CASSVGGYRGAGELFF.

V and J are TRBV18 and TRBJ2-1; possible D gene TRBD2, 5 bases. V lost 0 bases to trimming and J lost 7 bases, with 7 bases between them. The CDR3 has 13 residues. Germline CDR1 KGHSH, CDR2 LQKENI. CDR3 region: CASSPPTGNEQFF. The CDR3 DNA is TGTGCCAGCTCACCACCCACGGGAAATGAGCAGTTCTTC.

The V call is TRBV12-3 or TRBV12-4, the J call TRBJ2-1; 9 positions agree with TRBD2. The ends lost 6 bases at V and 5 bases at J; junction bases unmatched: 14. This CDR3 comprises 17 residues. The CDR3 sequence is CASSNGLGGGGDNEQFF. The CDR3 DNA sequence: TGTGCCAGCAGCAACGGACTAGGGGGCGGGGGGGACAATGAGCAGTTCTTC.

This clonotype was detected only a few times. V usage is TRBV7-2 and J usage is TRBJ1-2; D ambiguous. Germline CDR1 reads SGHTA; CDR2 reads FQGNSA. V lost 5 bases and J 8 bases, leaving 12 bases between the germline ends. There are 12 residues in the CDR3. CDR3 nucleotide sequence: TGTGCCAGCAGCCCCACTCCGGACGGCTACACCTTC. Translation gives CASSPTPDGYTF.

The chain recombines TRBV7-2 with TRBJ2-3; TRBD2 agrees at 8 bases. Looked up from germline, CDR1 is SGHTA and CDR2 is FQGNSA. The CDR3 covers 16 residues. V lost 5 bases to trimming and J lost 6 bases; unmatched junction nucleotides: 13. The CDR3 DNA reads TGTGCCAGCAGCCCCGGAGGGGCGGGGGGCCGGGATACGCAGTATTTT. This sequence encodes CASSPGGAGGRDTQYF.